Each of the 20 T cell receptor beta chains below was sequenced from the same sample in a study of T-cell memory formation after mild COVID-19. TCRdb reprocessed the 5' RACE reads via MiXCR and lists one record per CDR3 protein. The data hold over 500,000 distinct CDR3 sequences, with 15% to 20% observed a single time. The sample consisted of PBMCs or a T cell subset sorted from them (not recorded which). These receptors originate from an adult woman who had mild COVID-19 (a few samples of this study predate the infection). Cell type and time point are not known.

The sample holds a few counts of this clonotype. V gene TRBV6-2 or TRBV6-3 combines with J gene TRBJ2-1; 7 bases align to TRBD2. The length of the CDR3 is 13 residues. The V segment lost 7 bases and the J segment 6 bases; nucleotides outside the gene matches: 6. The V gene's germline CDR1 is MNHEY and CDR2 SVGEGT. The CDR3 protein is CASKGTTFNEQFF. DNA for the CDR3: TGTGCCAGCAAGGGGACTACCTTCAATGAGCAGTTCTTC.

This clonotype occurred a few times. The rearrangement links TRBV6-6 to TRBJ2-5; D unclear. Germline V CDR1 and CDR2: MNHNY, SVGAGI (reference sequence). The CDR3 has 15 residues. V lost 8 bases to trimming and J lost 2 bases, with 18 bases between them. CDR3 in amino acids: CASSLRLGPQETQYF. The CDR3 coding sequence is TGTGCCAGCTCCCTCCGGCTAGGGCCTCAAGAGACCCAGTACTTC.

The rearrangement links TRBV12-3 or TRBV12-4 to TRBJ1-2; 7 nucleotides agree with TRBD1. Trimming took 7 bases from V and 7 from J; bases not matched to a gene: 9. There are 13 residues in the CDR3. CDR3 in DNA: TGTGCCAGCAAAATTCAGACAGGGTCTGGCTACACCTTC. This gives the protein CASKIQTGSGYTF.

This clonotype was detected many times. The rearrangement joins TRBV7-8 to TRBJ2-3; no clear D gene. V dropped 4 bases and J dropped 4 bases, with 12 bases sitting between them. Germline loops: CDR1 SGHVS, CDR2 FQNEAQ. The CDR3 spans 14 residues. The CDR3 DNA is TGTGCCAGCAGCTCCACAGCCTGGGCAGATACGCAGTATTTT. As protein: CASSSTAWADTQYF.

This clonotype was seen a few times. The chain uses TRBV24-1 and TRBJ2-6; D might be TRBD1 or TRBD2, each matching 5 bases. The CDR3 has 18 amino acids. CDR1 is KGHDR, CDR2 SFDVKD, per germline. Trimming shortened V by 3 bases and J by 0 bases, and 14 bases separated the two germline ends. The CDR3 region is CATSDGPGRLSGANVLTF. In DNA, the CDR3 is TGTGCCACCAGTGATGGTCCGGGACGGCTCTCTGGGGCCAACGTCCTGACTTTC.

The CDR3 loop reads CASSQEIGSGRSRYPQYF. CDR3 bases: TGCGCCAGCAGCCAAGAGATCGGTAGCGGGAGATCTAGGTATCCGCAGTATTTT. The chain links TRBV4-3 to TRBJ2-3; TRBD2 agrees at 9 bases. Trimming removed 0 bases from V and 10 bases from J; junction bases left unmatched: 17. Germline V gene data show CDR1 as LGHNA and CDR2 as YSLEER. The CDR3 length is 18 residues.

The chain recombines TRBV7-8 with TRBJ2-1; 14 bases line up with TRBD2. V shed 1 base and J 7 bases; nucleotides not matched to a gene: 12. This CDR3 contains 19 residues. The germline V gene encodes CDR1 SGHVS and CDR2 FQNEAQ. The CDR3 DNA sequence: TGTGCCAGCAGCTTAGGACTAGCGGGAGGGTCCATCTTTGGTAATGAGCAGTTCTTC. Translated: CASSLGLAGGSIFGNEQFF.

This clonotype was detected a few times. The rearrangement links TRBV5-1 to TRBJ1-2; TRBD1 matches 9 bases. V dropped 2 bases and J dropped 8; count of bases not matched to a gene: 4. This CDR3 spans 13 amino acids. The germline V gene encodes CDR1 SGHRS and CDR2 YFSETQ. The CDR3 region has the DNA TGCGCCAGCAGCTTAGGGACAGGGTTCGGCTACACCTTC. Translated: CASSLGTGFGYTF.

This clonotype was recorded a few times. The chain carries TRBV6-2 or TRBV6-3 and TRBJ2-2; 10 nucleotides match TRBD2. Germline V gene lookup returns CDR1 MNHEY and CDR2 SVGEGT. The J segment lost 1 base and the V segment lost 6 bases, leaving 14 bases of the junction unmatched. CDR3 length equals 19 residues. CDR3 residues: CASRVASLGLAVNTGELFF. The CDR3 DNA is TGTGCCAGCAGAGTCGCCTCGCTAGGACTAGCGGTGAACACCGGGGAGCTGTTTTTT.

This clonotype was seen only a few times. This chain links TRBV5-5 with TRBJ2-7; D may match TRBD1 or TRBD2 (5 bases each). Germline V CDR1 and CDR2: SGHKS, YYEKEE (reference sequence). Trimming pared 4 bases from V and 5 bases from J, leaving 13 bases between. The CDR3 has 13 residues. The CDR3 coding sequence is TGTGCCAGCAGCCCCGGGACGATCCACGAGCAGTACTTC. Translating gives CASSPGTIHEQYF.

The chain joins TRBV2 to TRBJ2-5, with D perhaps being TRBD1 or TRBD2 (5 bases each). The V end was cut by 7 bases, the J end by 9 bases, with 12 bases between. Germline loops: CDR1 SNHLY, CDR2 FYNNEI. The CDR3 is 11 amino acids. In DNA, the CDR3 is TGTGCCAGCACGGACACGCGGGCCCAGTACTTC. This sequence encodes CASTDTRAQYF.

This clonotype was detected a few times. The rearrangement joins TRBV5-1 to TRBJ2-1, with 14 nucleotides matching TRBD2. This CDR3 region has 14 residues. The junction had 7 bases not matched to a gene; V was cut back by 9 bases and J by 8 bases. Per the germline V gene, CDR1 is SGHRS and CDR2 is YFSETQ. CDR3 protein: CATSTSGRGDEQFF. The DNA for the CDR3 is TGCGCCACCTCGACTAGCGGGAGGGGCGATGAGCAGTTCTTC.

The chain combines TRBV18 with TRBJ2-4; D gene unclear. Per the germline V gene, CDR1 is KGHSH and CDR2 is LQKENI. Trimming removed 3 bases from V and 0 bases from J, with 15 bases in between. The CDR3 runs to 17 residues. This chain's CDR3 is CASSPMGLPGAKNIQYF. The CDR3 DNA reads as TGTGCCAGCTCACCCATGGGCCTGCCTGGAGCCAAAAACATTCAGTACTTC.

V usage is TRBV7-9 and J usage is TRBJ1-1; D not resolved. Trimming took 1 base from V and 1 from J, leaving 10 bases between them. This CDR3 has 15 residues. CDR1 is SEHNR and CDR2 is FQNEAQ in the germline V gene (reference sequence). The CDR3 loop is CASSLVGQRNTEAFF. The CDR3 DNA follows: TGTGCCAGCAGCTTAGTAGGTCAAAGGAACACTGAAGCTTTCTTT. Together with reference TRBV7-9 and TRBJ1-1, the CDR3 gives the full variable domain: DTGVSQNPRHKITKRGQNVTFRCDPISEHNRLYWYRQTLGQGPEFLTYFQNEAQLEKSRLLSDRFSAERPKGSFSTLEIQRTEQGDSAMYLCASSLVGQRNTEAFFGQGTRLTVV.

This clonotype has at least ten counts. The V and J genes are TRBV6-2 or TRBV6-3 and TRBJ1-6; D may be TRBD1 (6 bases). The CDR3 loop spans 13 amino acids. Trimming took 3 bases from V and 9 from J, leaving 9 bases between them. Germline CDR1 MNHEY, CDR2 SVGEGT. CDR3 bases: TGTGCCAGCAGTTATTCGGACAGTTCACCCCTCCACTTT. Translated, it gives CASSYSDSSPLHF.

This clonotype showed up just a few times. The CDR3 loop reads CASSLTGGATLGTEAFF. The CDR3 nucleotides are TGTGCCAGCAGTTTAACAGGGGGAGCCACCTTAGGCACTGAAGCTTTCTTT. The gene calls are TRBV2 and TRBJ1-1, with TRBD1 identical over 8 bases. Germline CDR1 is SNHLY and CDR2 is FYNNEI. The CDR3 is 17 amino acids. V shed 5 bases and J 4 bases; nucleotides not matched to a gene: 15.

This clonotype was seen a handful of times. The chain joins TRBV10-3 to TRBJ1-4; D unclear. The CDR3 runs to 13 residues. Germline V CDR1 and CDR2: ENHRY, SYGVKD. The V end was cut by 4 bases, the J end by 8 bases, with 11 bases between. This CDR3 reads CAISVEGREKLFF. CDR3 DNA: TGTGCCATCAGTGTAGAGGGCAGGGAAAAACTGTTTTTT.

V and J are TRBV20-1 and TRBJ1-4, with 8 bases lining up with TRBD1. Per germline, CDR1 DFQATT and CDR2 SNEGSKA (reference sequence). Unmatched junction bases numbered 5, after V lost 3 bases and J lost 5 bases. The CDR3 loop spans 14 amino acids. The CDR3: CSARGDRQNEKLFF. The CDR3 DNA sequence: TGCAGTGCTAGGGGGGACAGGCAAAATGAAAAACTGTTTTTT.

This clonotype was observed at least ten times. The V and J genes are TRBV29-1 and TRBJ2-4; 11 bases are shared with TRBD2. The V gene's germline CDR1 is SQVTM and CDR2 ANQGSEA. The CDR3 is made up of 13 amino acids. The V segment lost 6 bases and the J segment 6 bases; nucleotides outside the gene matches: 4. CDR3 bases: TGCAGCGTACTAGCGGGAGCGGTAAACATTCAGTACTTC. Translation gives CSVLAGAVNIQYF. The entire variable domain, with the rest obtained from reference TRBV29-1 and TRBJ2-4, is as follows: SAVISQKPSRDICQRGTSLTIQCQVDSQVTMMFWYRQQPGQSLTLIATANQGSEATYESGFVIDKFPISRPNLTFSTLTVSNMSPEDSSIYLCSVLAGAVNIQYFGAGTRLSVL.

This clonotype was counted only a few times. The chain carries TRBV7-3 and TRBJ2-1, with 8 positions matching TRBD1. The CDR3 is 14 amino acids. V dropped 1 base and J dropped 6; count of bases not matched to a gene: 2. Germline V lookup: CDR1 SGHTA, CDR2 FQGTGA. In nucleotides, the CDR3 is TGTGCCAGCAGCTTAAGGGACAGGAGCAATGAGCAGTTCTTC. This gives the protein CASSLRDRSNEQFF.